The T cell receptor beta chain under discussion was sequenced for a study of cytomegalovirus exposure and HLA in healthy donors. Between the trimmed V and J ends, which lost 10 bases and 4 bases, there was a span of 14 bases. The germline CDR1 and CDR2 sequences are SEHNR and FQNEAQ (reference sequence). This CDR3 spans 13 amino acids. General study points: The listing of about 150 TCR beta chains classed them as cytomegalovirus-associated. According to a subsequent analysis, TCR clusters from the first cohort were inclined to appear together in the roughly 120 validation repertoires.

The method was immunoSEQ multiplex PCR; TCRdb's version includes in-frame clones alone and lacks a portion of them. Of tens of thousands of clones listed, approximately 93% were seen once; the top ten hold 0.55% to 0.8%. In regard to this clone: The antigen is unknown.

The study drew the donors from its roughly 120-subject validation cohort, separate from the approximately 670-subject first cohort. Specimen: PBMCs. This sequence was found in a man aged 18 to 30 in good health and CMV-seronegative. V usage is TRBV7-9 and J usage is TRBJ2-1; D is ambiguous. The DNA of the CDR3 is TGTGCCACGATTCAGATCGCTTACAATGAGCAGTTCTTC. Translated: CATIQIAYNEQFF.